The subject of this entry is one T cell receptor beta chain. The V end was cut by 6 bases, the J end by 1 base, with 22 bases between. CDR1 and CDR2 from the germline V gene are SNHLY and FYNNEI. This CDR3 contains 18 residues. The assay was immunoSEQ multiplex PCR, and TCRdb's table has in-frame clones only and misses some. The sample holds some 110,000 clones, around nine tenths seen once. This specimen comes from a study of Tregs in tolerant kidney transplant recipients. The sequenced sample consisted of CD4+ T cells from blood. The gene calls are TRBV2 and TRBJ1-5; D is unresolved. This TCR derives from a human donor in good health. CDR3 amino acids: CASRKATDAGGSNQPQHF. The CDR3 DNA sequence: TGTGCCAGCAGGAAAGCAACGGACGCAGGCGGGAGCAATCAGCCCCAGCATTTT.